The sequence of this T cell receptor (beta chain) was determined in a study of shared clonotypes between healthy human individuals. V was trimmed by 7 bases and J by 4 bases, leaving 10 bases between them. The CDR3 spans 13 residues. CDR1 is MDHEN, CDR2 SYDVKM, per germline. TCRdb's table, derived via immunoSEQ multiplex PCR, lists solely in-frame clones and lacks some. The sample contains approximately 2,300,000 clones, 85% to 95% of which appear only once. This receptor was obtained from a man between 18 and 29 years old in good health. Some clones in this sample may be carry-over from other donors' samples. Sample: naive CD4+ T cells from PBMCs. The subset here: CD45RA+ positively selected. The chain couples TRBV28 to TRBJ1-4, with D possibly TRBD1 on 5 matching bases. CDR3 nucleotide sequence: TGTGCCAGCACGAGACAGTTTAATGAAAAACTGTTTTTT. Amino acid sequence: CASTRQFNEKLFF.